This paragraph reports one TCR beta chain. Original methodology: For nucleated cells, counts were estimated from reference gene primer amplification. The assay was immunoSEQ multiplex PCR, and TCRdb's table has in-frame clones only and misses some. V, J and clone size are those of that table, while D and trimming were read from the DNA. The sample lists tens of thousands of clones, 80% to 85% seen once, with 3% to 4% in the top ten. Trimming took off 6 bases at V and 1 base at J, with 10 bases between the two ends. Germline CDR1 reads MNHEY; CDR2 reads SVGAGI. This CDR3 comprises 15 residues. The source of the sample is a study of blood T cell repertoires in COVID-19. Study-wide background: Sites in the United States, Italy and Spain provided acute and convalescent COVID-19 samples. Sources were T cells, B-cell-depleted T cells, or PBMCs; the material itself was cDNA or gDNA.

This chain connects TRBV6-5 to TRBJ1-6; weak D call: TRBD1 (5 bases). The TCR sequence derives from a man between 35 and 55 years old with acute or convalescent COVID-19. Sequenced input: peripheral blood. CDR3 loop: CASRPTGSYNSPLHF. DNA of the CDR3: TGTGCCAGCAGACCTACAGGATCCTATAATTCACCCCTCCACTTT.